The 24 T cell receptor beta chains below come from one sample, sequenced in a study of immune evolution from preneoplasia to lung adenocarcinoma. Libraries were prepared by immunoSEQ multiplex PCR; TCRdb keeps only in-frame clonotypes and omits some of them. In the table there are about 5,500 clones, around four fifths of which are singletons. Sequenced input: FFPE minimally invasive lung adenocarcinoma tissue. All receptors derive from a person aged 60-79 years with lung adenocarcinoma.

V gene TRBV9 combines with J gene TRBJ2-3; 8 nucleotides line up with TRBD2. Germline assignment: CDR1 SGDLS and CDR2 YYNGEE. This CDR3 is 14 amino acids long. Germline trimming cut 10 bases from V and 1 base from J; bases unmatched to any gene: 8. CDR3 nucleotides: TGTGCCTCCCAGCCGGGGGGGGGCACAGATACGCAGTATTTT. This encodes CASQPGGGTDTQYF.

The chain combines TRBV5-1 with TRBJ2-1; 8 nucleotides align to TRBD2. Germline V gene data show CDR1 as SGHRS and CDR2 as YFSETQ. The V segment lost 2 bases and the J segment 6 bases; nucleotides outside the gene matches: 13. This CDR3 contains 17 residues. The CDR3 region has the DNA TGCGCCAGCAGCTTTAATCCTAGCGGGCCGTCGGGCAATGAGCAGTTCTTC. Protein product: CASSFNPSGPSGNEQFF.

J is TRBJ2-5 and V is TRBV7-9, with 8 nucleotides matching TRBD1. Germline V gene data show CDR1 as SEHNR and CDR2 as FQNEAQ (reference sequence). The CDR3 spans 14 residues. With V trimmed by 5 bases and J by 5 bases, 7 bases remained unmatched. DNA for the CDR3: TGTGCCAGCAGCCCACGACAGGGGAAGGAGACCCAGTACTTC. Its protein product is CASSPRQGKETQYF.

The CDR3 nucleotides are TGTGCCAGCAGCTTAACGGCAGAGACCCAGTACTTC. Its translation: CASSLTAETQYF. V and J are TRBV7-6 and TRBJ2-5; D is undetermined. The CDR3 loop spans 12 amino acids. V was pared by 2 bases and J by 4 bases, with 5 bases between. CDR1 is SGHVS, CDR2 FNYEAQ, per germline.

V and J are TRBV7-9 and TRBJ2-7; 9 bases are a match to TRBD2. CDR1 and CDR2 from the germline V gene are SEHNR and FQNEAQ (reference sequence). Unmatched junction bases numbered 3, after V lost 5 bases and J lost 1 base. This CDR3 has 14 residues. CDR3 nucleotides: TGTGCCAGCAGCGGGGGACTAGCTTCCTACGAGCAGTACTTC. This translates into CASSGGLASYEQYF.

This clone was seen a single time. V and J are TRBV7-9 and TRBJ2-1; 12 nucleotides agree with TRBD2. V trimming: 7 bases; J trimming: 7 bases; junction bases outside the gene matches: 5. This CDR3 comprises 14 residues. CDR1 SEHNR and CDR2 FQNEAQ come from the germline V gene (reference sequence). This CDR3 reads CASTWTSGKNEQFF. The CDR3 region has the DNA TGTGCCAGCACCTGGACTAGCGGGAAAAATGAGCAGTTCTTC. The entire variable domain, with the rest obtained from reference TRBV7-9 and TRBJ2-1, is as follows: DTGVSQNPRHKITKRGQNVTFRCDPISEHNRLYWYRQTLGQGPEFLTYFQNEAQLEKSRLLSDRFSAERPKGSFSTLEIQRTEQGDSAMYLCASTWTSGKNEQFFGPGTRLTVL.

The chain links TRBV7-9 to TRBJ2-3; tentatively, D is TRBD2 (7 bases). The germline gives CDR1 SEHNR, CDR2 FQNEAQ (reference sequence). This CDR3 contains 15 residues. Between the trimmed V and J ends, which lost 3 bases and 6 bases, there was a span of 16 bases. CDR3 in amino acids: CASSFGWGGLDTQYF. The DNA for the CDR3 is TGTGCCAGCAGCTTTGGGTGGGGGGGCCTGGATACGCAGTATTTT.

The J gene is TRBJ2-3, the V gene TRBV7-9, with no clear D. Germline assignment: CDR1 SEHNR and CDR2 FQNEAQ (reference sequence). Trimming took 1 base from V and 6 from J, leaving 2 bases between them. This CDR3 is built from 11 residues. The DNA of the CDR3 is TGTGCCAGCAGCTTAGATGATACGCAGTATTTT. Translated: CASSLDDTQYF. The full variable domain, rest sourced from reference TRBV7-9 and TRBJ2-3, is DTGVSQNPRHKITKRGQNVTFRCDPISEHNRLYWYRQTLGQGPEFLTYFQNEAQLEKSRLLSDRFSAERPKGSFSTLEIQRTEQGDSAMYLCASSLDDTQYFGPGTRLTVL.

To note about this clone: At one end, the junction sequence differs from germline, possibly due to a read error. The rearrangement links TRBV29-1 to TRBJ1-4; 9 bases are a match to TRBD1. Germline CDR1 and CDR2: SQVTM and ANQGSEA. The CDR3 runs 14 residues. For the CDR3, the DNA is TGTAGCGCTGATACAGGGACAGGGAACGAAAAACTGTTTTTT. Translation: CSADTGTGNEKLFF.

In nucleotides, the CDR3 is TGTGCCAGCAGCGTAACCGTGGTACAGTCCAATGAGCAGTTCTTC. Its protein is CASSVTVVQSNEQFF. The chain combines TRBV9 with TRBJ2-1; unclear D gene. Germline CDR1 reads SGDLS; CDR2 reads YYNGEE. The CDR3 contains 15 residues. V shed 1 base and J shed 6 bases, with 14 bases lying between them.

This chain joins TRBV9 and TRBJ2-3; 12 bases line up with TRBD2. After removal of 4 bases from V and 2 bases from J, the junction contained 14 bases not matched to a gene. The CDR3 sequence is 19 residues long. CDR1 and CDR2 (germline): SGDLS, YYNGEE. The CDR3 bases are TGTGCCAGCAGCCCCCGCCTAGCGGGGGGGGGAGGGTCCACAGATACGCAGTATTTT. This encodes CASSPRLAGGGGSTDTQYF.

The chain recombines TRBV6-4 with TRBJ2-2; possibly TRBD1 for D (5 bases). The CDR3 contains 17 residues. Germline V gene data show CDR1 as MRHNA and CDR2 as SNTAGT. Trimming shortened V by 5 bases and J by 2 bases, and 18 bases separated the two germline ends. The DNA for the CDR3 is TGTGCCAGCAGTCGCTCAACAAGGGGTATCAACACCGGGGAGCTGTTTTTT. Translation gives CASSRSTRGINTGELFF.

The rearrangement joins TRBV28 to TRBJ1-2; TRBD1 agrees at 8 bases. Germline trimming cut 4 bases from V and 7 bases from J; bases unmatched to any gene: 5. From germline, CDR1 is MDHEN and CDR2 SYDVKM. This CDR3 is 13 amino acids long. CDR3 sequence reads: CASSSGQGGGYTF. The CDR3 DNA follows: TGTGCCAGCAGTTCAGGACAGGGAGGTGGCTACACCTTC.

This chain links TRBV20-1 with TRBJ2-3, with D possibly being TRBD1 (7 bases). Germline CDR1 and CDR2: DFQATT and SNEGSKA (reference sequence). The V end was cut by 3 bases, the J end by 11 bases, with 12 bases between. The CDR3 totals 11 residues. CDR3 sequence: CSASRQGGQYF. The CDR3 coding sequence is TGCAGTGCTAGTAGACAGGGAGGGCAGTATTTT.

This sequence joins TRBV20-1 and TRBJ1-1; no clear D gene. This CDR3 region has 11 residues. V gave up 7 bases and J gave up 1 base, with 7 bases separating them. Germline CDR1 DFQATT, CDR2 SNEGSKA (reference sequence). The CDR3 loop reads CSVSGNTEAFF. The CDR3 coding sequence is TGCAGTGTATCCGGGAACACTGAAGCTTTCTTT.

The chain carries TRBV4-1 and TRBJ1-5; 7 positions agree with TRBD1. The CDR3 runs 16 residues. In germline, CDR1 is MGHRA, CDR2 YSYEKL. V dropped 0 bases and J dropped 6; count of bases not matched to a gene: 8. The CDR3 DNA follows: TGCGCCAGCAGCCAAGAGGGGCCAGGGGGAGGTCAGCCCCAGCATTTT. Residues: CASSQEGPGGGQPQHF.

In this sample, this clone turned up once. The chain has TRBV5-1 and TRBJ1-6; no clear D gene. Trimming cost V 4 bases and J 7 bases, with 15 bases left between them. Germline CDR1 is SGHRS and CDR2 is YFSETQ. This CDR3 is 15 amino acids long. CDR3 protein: CASSPDGRSNSPLHF. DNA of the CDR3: TGCGCCAGCAGCCCTGACGGTAGATCCAATTCACCCCTCCACTTT. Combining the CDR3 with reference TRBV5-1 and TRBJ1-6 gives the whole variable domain KAGVTQTPRYLIKTRGQQVTLSCSPISGHRSVSWYQQTPGQGLQFLFEYFSETQRNKGNFPGRFSGRQFSNSRSEMNVSTLELGDSALYLCASSPDGRSNSPLHFGNGTRLTVT.

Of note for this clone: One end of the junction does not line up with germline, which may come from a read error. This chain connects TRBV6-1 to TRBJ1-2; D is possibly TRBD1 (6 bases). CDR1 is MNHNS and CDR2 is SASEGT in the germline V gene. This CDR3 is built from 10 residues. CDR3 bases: TGTGCCAGCAGTTGGACAGTATGGATCTTC. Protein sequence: CASSWTVWIF.

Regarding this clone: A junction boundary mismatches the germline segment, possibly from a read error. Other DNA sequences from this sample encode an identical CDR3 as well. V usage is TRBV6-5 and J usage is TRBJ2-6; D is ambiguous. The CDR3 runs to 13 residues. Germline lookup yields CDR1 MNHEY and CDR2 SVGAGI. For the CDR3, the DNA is TGCGCCACCCTCAGTCCTGGGGCCAACGTCCTGACTTTC. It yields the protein CATLSPGANVLTF.

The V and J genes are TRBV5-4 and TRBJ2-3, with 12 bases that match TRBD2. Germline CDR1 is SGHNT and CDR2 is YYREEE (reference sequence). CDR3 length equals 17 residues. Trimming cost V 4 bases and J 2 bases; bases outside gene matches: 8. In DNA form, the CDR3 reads TGTGCCAGCAGCCAGCCGGGACTAGCGGGTCCCACAGATACGCAGTATTTT. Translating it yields CASSQPGLAGPTDTQYF. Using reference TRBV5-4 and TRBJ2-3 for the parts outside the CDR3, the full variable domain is ETGVTQSPTHLIKTRGQQVTLRCSSQSGHNTVSWYQQALGQGPQFIFQYYREEENGRGNFPPRFSGLQFPNYSSELNVNALELDDSALYLCASSQPGLAGPTDTQYFGPGTRLTVL.

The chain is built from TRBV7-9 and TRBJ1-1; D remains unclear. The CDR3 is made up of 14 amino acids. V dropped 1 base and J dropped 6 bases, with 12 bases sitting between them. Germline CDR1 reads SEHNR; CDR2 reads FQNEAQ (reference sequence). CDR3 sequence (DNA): TGTGCCAGCAGCTTAGAAGGCAGTCTAGCTGAAGCTTTCTTT. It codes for CASSLEGSLAEAFF.

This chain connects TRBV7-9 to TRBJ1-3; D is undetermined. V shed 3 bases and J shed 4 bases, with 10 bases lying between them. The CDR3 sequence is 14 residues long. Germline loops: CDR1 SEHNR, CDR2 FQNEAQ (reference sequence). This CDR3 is CASSFESEGNTIYF. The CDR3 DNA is TGTGCCAGCAGCTTCGAATCCGAGGGAAACACCATATATTTT.

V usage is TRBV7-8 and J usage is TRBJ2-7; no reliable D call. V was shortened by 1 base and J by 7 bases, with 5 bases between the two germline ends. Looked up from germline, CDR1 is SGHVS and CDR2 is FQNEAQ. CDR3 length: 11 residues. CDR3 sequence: CASSLGVEQYF. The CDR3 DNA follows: TGTGCCAGCAGCTTAGGGGTAGAGCAGTACTTC.

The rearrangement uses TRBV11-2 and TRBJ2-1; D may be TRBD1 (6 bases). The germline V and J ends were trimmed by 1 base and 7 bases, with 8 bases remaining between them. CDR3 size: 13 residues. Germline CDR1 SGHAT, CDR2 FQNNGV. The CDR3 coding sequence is TGTGCCAGCAGCTTAGGTGACAGGAATGAGCAGTTCTTC. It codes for CASSLGDRNEQFF.